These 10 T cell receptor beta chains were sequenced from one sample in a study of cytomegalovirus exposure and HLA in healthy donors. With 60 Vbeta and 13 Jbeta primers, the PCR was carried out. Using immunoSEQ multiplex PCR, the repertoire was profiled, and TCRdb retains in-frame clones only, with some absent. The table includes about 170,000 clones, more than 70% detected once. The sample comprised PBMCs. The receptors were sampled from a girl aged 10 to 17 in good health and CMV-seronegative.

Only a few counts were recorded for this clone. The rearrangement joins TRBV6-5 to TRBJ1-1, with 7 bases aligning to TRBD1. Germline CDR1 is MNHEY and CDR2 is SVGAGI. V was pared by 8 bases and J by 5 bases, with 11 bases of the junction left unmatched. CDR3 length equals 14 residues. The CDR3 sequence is CASGGTALGTEAFF. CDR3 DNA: TGTGCCAGCGGAGGGACAGCCCTCGGGACTGAAGCTTTCTTT.

This chain's CDR3 is CASRTGTGYTEAFF. Written as DNA, the CDR3 is TGTGCCAGCAGAACCGGGACAGGGTACACTGAAGCTTTCTTT. The chain combines TRBV7-9 with TRBJ1-1; 9 bases align to TRBD1. The CDR3 loop spans 14 amino acids. Germline CDR1 SEHNR, CDR2 FQNEAQ (reference sequence). Germline trimming cut 6 bases from V and 3 bases from J; bases unmatched to any gene: 5. Full variable domain (rest looked up from reference TRBV7-9 and TRBJ1-1): DTGVSQNPRHKITKRGQNVTFRCDPISEHNRLYWYRQTLGQGPEFLTYFQNEAQLEKSRLLSDRFSAERPKGSFSTLEIQRTEQGDSAMYLCASRTGTGYTEAFFGQGTRLTVV.

The CDR3 region has the DNA TGTGCCAGCAGCTTAGGGAGGGCCCAGCCCCAGCATTTT. Translation gives CASSLGRAQPQHF. The chain has TRBV11-2 and TRBJ1-5; D unclear. The V gene's germline CDR1 is SGHAT and CDR2 FQNNGV. Trimming removed 1 base at V and 7 bases at J, with 8 bases between. The CDR3 sequence is 13 residues long. The complete variable domain, with remaining parts taken from reference TRBV11-2 and TRBJ1-5, reads EAGVAQSPRYKIIEKRQSVAFWCNPISGHATLYWYQQILGQGPKLLIQFQNNGVVDDSQLPKDRFSAERLKGVDSTLKIQPAKLEDSAVYLCASSLGRAQPQHFGDGTRLSIL.

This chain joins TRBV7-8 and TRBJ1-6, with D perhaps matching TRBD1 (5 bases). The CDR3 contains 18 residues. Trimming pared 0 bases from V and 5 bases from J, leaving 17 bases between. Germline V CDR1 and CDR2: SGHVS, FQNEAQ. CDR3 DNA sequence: TGTGCCAGCAGCTTAGCGGCGGGGGGTTGGAGTAATAATTCACCCCTCCACTTT. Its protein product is CASSLAAGGWSNNSPLHF. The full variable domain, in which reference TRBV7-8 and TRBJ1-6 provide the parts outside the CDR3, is GAGVSQSPRYKVAKRGQDVALRCDPISGHVSLFWYQQALGQGPEFLTYFQNEAQLDKSGLPSDRFFAERPEGSVSTLKIQRTQQEDSAVYLCASSLAAGGWSNNSPLHFGNGTRLTVT.

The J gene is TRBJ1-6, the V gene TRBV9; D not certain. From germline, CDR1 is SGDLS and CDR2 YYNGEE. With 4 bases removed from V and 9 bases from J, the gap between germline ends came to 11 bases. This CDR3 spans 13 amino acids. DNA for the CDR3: TGTGCCAGCAGCTTAACGGTGCGTTCACCCCTCCACTTT. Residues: CASSLTVRSPLHF. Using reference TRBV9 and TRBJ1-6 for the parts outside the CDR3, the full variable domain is DSGVTQTPKHLITATGQRVTLRCSPRSGDLSVYWYQQSLDQGLQFLIQYYNGEERAKGNILERFSAQQFPDLHSELNLSSLELGDSALYFCASSLTVRSPLHFGNGTRLTVT.

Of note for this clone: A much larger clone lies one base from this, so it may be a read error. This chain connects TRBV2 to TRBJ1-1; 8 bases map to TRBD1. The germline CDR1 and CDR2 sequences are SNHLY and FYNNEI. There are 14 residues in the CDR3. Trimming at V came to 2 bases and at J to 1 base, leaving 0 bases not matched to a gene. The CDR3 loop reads CASSEQGANTEAFF. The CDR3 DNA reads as TGTGCCAGCAGTGAACAGGGGGCGAACACTGAAGCTTTCTTT.

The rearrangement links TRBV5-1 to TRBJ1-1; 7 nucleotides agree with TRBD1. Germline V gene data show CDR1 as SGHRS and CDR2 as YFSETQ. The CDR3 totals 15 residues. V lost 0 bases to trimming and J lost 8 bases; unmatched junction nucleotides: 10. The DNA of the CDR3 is TGCGCCAGCAGCTTGGGAGGGGGCGGTCAGGAGGAAGCTTTCTTT. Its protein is CASSLGGGGQEEAFF.

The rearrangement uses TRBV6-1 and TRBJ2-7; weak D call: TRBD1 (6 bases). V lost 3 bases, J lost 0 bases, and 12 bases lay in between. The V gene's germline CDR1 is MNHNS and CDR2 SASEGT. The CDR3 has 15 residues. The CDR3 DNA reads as TGTGCCAGCAGTGATCGGCAGGGGACCTCCTACGAGCAGTACTTC. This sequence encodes CASSDRQGTSYEQYF.

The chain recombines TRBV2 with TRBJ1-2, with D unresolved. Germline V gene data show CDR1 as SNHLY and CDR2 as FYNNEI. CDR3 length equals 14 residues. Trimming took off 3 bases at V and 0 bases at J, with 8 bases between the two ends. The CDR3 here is CASSERATNYGYTF. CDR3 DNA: TGTGCCAGCAGTGAGAGAGCAACTAACTATGGCTACACCTTC.

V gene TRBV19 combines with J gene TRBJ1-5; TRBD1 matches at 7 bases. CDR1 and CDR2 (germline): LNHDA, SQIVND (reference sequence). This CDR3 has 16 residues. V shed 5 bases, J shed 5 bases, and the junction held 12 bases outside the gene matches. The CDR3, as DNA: TGTGCCAGTAGTTCCCTGGCCCCGACAGGGTATCAGCCCCAGCATTTT. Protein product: CASSSLAPTGYQPQHF.